This T cell receptor (beta chain) emerged from a study of early T cells in non-severe SARS-CoV-2 infection. Researchers tagged individual cDNA molecules with unique molecular identifiers. TCRdb passed the 5' RACE reads through MiXCR, listing each CDR3 protein once. The data contain some 21,000 distinct CDR3 sequences, approximately 4.1% of them singletons. The CDR3 extends over 19 amino acids. Trimming took 4 bases from V and 1 from J, leaving 25 bases between them. In germline, CDR1 is SGHRS, CDR2 YFSETQ. Overall study findings and caveats: In VDJdb matching, anti-spike CD8 responses were favored while private and CD4 specificities went missing.

In its sample, this clonotype was seen a few times. The antigen is unknown. The clonotype was recovered from an adult who was a healthcare worker with PCR-confirmed SARS-CoV-2 infection or an uninfected control (not recorded which). The sample was whole blood. The rearrangement links TRBV5-1 to TRBJ2-3, with D possibly TRBD1 on 6 matching bases. The CDR3 sequence is CASSPDAGTPIWGTDTQYF. The CDR3 DNA is TGCGCCAGCAGCCCAGACGCTGGGACACCGATTTGGGGCACAGATACGCAGTATTTT.